The 9 T cell receptor beta chains presented below share a single source sample, sequenced in a study of blood T cells in healthy people across ages. With a J-beta primer mix and a sample-barcoded 5' primer, a second PCR ran about 6 to 11 cycles. TCRdb fed the 5' RACE reads into MiXCR, producing one record per CDR3 protein. The sample lists about 570,000 distinct CDR3 sequences, approximately 30% occurring once. The sample was blood. These receptor sequences come from a woman in her sixties or seventies in good health.

Note on this clonotype: One end of the junction is discordant with germline, which a read error may explain. CDR3: CASSYTGSGYAF. The CDR3 DNA sequence: TGTGCCAGCAGTTACACGGGGTCTGGCTACGCCTTC. This sequence joins TRBV6-5 and TRBJ1-2; D ambiguous. The CDR3 sequence is 12 residues long. The germline V gene encodes CDR1 MNHEY and CDR2 SVGAGI.

The genes are TRBV6-5 and TRBJ1-4; D is unclear. Between the trimmed V and J ends, which lost 2 bases and 7 bases, there was a span of 17 bases. Per the germline V gene, CDR1 is MNHEY and CDR2 is SVGAGI. The CDR3 loop spans 16 amino acids. This CDR3 is CASSYTPGRGGEKLFF. CDR3 bases: TGTGCCAGCAGTTACACTCCTGGACGGGGAGGTGAAAAACTGTTTTTT.

Regarding this clonotype: This CDR3 is missing its conserved last phenylalanine or tryptophan, likely due to a read error. The chain carries TRBV2 and TRBJ1-2, with D unresolved. The germline V and J ends were trimmed by 2 bases and 8 bases, with 6 bases remaining between them. The CDR3 consists of 11 residues. Germline values: CDR1 SNHLY, CDR2 FYNNEI. In nucleotides, the CDR3 is TGTGCCAGCAGTGAATTGGACGGCTACACCCTC. Its translation: CASSELDGYTL.

This clonotype turned up a few times. This chain connects TRBV9 to TRBJ1-4; TRBD1 might be the D (5 bases). CDR3 size: 14 residues. Germline CDR1 is SGDLS and CDR2 is YYNGEE. With 8 bases removed from V and 0 bases from J, the gap between germline ends came to 11 bases. The CDR3 region is CARGPDSTNEKLFF. DNA for the CDR3: TGTGCCAGGGGACCAGATTCAACTAATGAAAAACTGTTTTTT.

Only a few counts were recorded for this clonotype. J is TRBJ2-3 and V is TRBV4-3; D may be TRBD2 (5 bases). CDR3 size: 15 residues. CDR1 is LGHNA, CDR2 YSLEER, per germline. Trimming took 4 bases from V and 5 from J, leaving 16 bases between them. The CDR3 loop is CASSRMERSGDTQYF. In DNA form, the CDR3 reads TGCGCCAGCAGCCGGATGGAGCGGTCGGGAGATACGCAGTATTTT.

The J gene is TRBJ1-1, the V gene TRBV4-3, with TRBD1 as a possible D gene (6 bases). Germline-derived CDR1 and CDR2 are LGHNA and YSLEER. This CDR3 region has 14 residues. Trimming pared 4 bases from V and 9 bases from J, leaving 18 bases between. CDR3 amino acids: CASSLGTRGAQAFF. CDR3 coding DNA: TGCGCCAGCAGCCTAGGGACGCGGGGGGCTCAAGCTTTCTTT.

Concerning this clonotype: An end of the junction does not agree with germline; a read error may underlie this. CDR3 amino acids: CASSLNRQTVNYGCTF. CDR3 nucleotides: TGTGCCAGCAGTTTAAACCGTCAAACTGTTAACTATGGCTGCACCTTC. The chain uses TRBV28 and TRBJ1-2; D gene ambiguous. The CDR3 sequence is 16 residues long. Germline V gives CDR1 MDHEN, CDR2 SYDVKM.

This clonotype was seen a few times. The gene calls are TRBV20-1 and TRBJ2-1; perhaps D is TRBD1 or TRBD2 (6 bases each). Trimming shortened V by 0 bases and J by 10 bases, and 19 bases separated the two germline ends. This CDR3 has 15 amino acids. Germline loops: CDR1 DFQATT, CDR2 SNEGSKA (reference sequence). CDR3 sequence reads: CSARDGGYNTGEQFF. In DNA, the CDR3 is TGCAGTGCTAGAGATGGAGGGTACAATACAGGGGAGCAGTTCTTC.

V is TRBV4-2 and J is TRBJ2-5; D gene ambiguous. V gave up 0 bases and J gave up 1 base, with 9 bases separating them. The CDR3 runs 15 residues. Germline V gene lookup returns CDR1 LGHNA and CDR2 YNFKEQ. The CDR3 here is CASSQDTAPQETQYF. CDR3 coding DNA: TGTGCCAGCAGCCAAGATACGGCTCCCCAAGAGACCCAGTACTTC.